This T cell receptor (beta chain) is from a study of T cells in narcolepsy. For the study at large: Patients with NT1 or NT2 and healthy control donors were enrolled.

A word on this clone: Its specificity is unknown.

The data were produced by immunoSEQ multiplex PCR, yet TCRdb's version contains in-frame clones alone and is incomplete. The sample includes more than 9,500 clones, roughly 94% seen only once; the top ten take around 1.1%. Study-level findings and limits: Some memory CD4+ repertoires had no autoreactive clone sequences. Autoreactive HCRT-specific and TRIB2-specific clonotypes were marked in same-patient CSF-versus-blood CD4+ comparisons. Healthy controls reportedly lacked the autoreactive clonotypes serially found in patients' blood.

The sequence derives from a human donor with narcolepsy. Sequencing was carried out using CD45RA- memory CD4+ T cells from PBMCs.

The CDR3 loop is CAWSRADTQYF. The CDR3 DNA reads TGTGCCTGGAGTCGGGCAGATACGCAGTATTTT. The rearrangement links TRBV30 to TRBJ2-3; D is unresolved. CDR3 length equals 11 residues. V gave up 2 bases and J gave up 4 bases, with 4 bases separating them. CDR1 is GTSNPN, CDR2 SVGIG, per germline (reference sequence).